Sequencing of this T cell receptor (beta chain) was carried out in a study of cytomegalovirus exposure and HLA in healthy donors. Findings of the study overall: As a later analysis revealed, most CMV-associated TCR beta chains appeared HLA-restricted. A later analysis reportedly identified an Asian-associated ancestry cluster as carrying fewer N-insertions than the approximately 670-donor mean.

V lost 2 bases and J lost 3, with 15 bases in between. The CDR3 is made up of 17 amino acids. CDR1 SGHDT and CDR2 YYEEEE come from the germline V gene. PCR employed 60 Vbeta and 13 Jbeta primers. Sequencing used immunoSEQ multiplex PCR; TCRdb keeps in-frame clones, though not all of them. This sample has over 85,000 clones; under 80% occur once, and the top ten carry 2% to 2.5%. With regard to this clone: Its antigen is unknown.

This chain joins TRBV5-6 and TRBJ1-6; tentative D call: TRBD1 (6 bases). The TCR sequence derives from a man aged 35 to 55 in good health and CMV-seronegative. The sequencing input was PBMCs. CDR3 sequence reads: CASSLADSRVYNSPLHF. The CDR3 nucleotides read TGTGCCAGCAGCTTAGCGGACAGTCGGGTCTATAATTCACCCCTCCACTTT.